The rows below give T cell receptor beta chains drawn from one sample of a study of shared clonotypes between healthy human individuals. Sequencing used immunoSEQ multiplex PCR; TCRdb keeps in-frame clones, though not all of them. Among about 590,000 clones listed, roughly 96% were seen once. The sequencing sample was made of naive CD8+ T cells sorted from blood. The receptors shown here come from a woman in her twenties or thirties in good health. CDR3s leave out the opening cysteine and the closing phenylalanine or tryptophan. D genes are given only for firm matches.

j_gene: TRBJ1-2
v_gene: TRBV4-1
d_gene: TRBD1
CDR3aa: ASSDPGTANYGYT

j_gene: TRBJ1-5
v_gene: TRBV19
d_gene: TRBD1
CDR3aa: ASSKWLEGQRDNQPQH

j_gene: TRBJ2-1
v_gene: TRBV5-4
d_gene: .
CDR3aa: ASSSNNEQF

j_gene: TRBJ2-3
v_gene: TRBV9
d_gene: TRBD2
CDR3aa: ASSVEGGSTSTDTQY

j_gene: TRBJ2-3
v_gene: TRBV13
d_gene: .
CDR3aa: ASSSGGDTQY

j_gene: TRBJ2-7
v_gene: TRBV11-3
d_gene: .
CDR3aa: ASSFWDNFYEQY

j_gene: TRBJ2-2
v_gene: TRBV27
d_gene: TRBD2
CDR3aa: ASSTPGLAGLTGELF

j_gene: TRBJ2-7
v_gene: TRBV7-9
d_gene: TRBD1
CDR3aa: ASSHGSGGYEQY

j_gene: TRBJ1-1
v_gene: TRBV19
d_gene: TRBD1
CDR3aa: ASSLLGQSTEAF

j_gene: TRBJ1-2
v_gene: TRBV2
d_gene: TRBD1
CDR3aa: ASRGQGYGYT

j_gene: TRBJ2-5
v_gene: TRBV7-2
d_gene: .
CDR3aa: ASSLDGEETQY

j_gene: TRBJ2-7
v_gene: TRBV2
d_gene: .
CDR3aa: ASSEAGITYEQY

j_gene: TRBJ1-5
v_gene: TRBV27
d_gene: .
CDR3aa: ASSLKGEGQPQH

j_gene: TRBJ2-1
v_gene: TRBV7-9
d_gene: TRBD2
CDR3aa: ASSLASGEMGNEQF

j_gene: TRBJ1-1
v_gene: TRBV14
d_gene: TRBD1
CDR3aa: ASSPGTAPRNTEAF

j_gene: TRBJ2-3
v_gene: TRBV28
d_gene: .
CDR3aa: ASSSRDTQY

j_gene: TRBJ2-1
v_gene: TRBV13
d_gene: .
CDR3aa: ASSLGSGEYNEQF

j_gene: TRBJ2-2
v_gene: TRBV19
d_gene: .
CDR3aa: ASTDSITGELF

j_gene: TRBJ2-3
v_gene: TRBV7-9
d_gene: TRBD2
CDR3aa: ASSPPSGRATDTQY

j_gene: TRBJ1-1
v_gene: TRBV28
d_gene: .
CDR3aa: ASSFNLNTEAF

j_gene: TRBJ2-3
v_gene: TRBV11-2
d_gene: .
CDR3aa: ASSLVSTDTQY

j_gene: TRBJ2-3
v_gene: TRBV29-1
d_gene: .
CDR3aa: SALPGGRDTDTQY

j_gene: TRBJ2-1
v_gene: TRBV27
d_gene: TRBD2
CDR3aa: ASSYTSGEQF

j_gene: TRBJ2-1
v_gene: TRBV20-1
d_gene: .
CDR3aa: SASMGARF

j_gene: TRBJ2-2
v_gene: TRBV7-2
d_gene: .
CDR3aa: ASSLIPGTNTGELF

j_gene: TRBJ2-1
v_gene: TRBV7-6
d_gene: TRBD2
CDR3aa: ASSLVMGEGNEQF

j_gene: TRBJ2-4
v_gene: TRBV4-1
d_gene: .
CDR3aa: ASSSGHLAKNIQY

j_gene: TRBJ2-7
v_gene: TRBV10-3
d_gene: TRBD2
CDR3aa: AIQAGGTYEQY

j_gene: TRBJ1-5
v_gene: TRBV4-1
d_gene: TRBD1
CDR3aa: ASSQGSEGADQPQH

j_gene: TRBJ2-5
v_gene: TRBV5-1
d_gene: TRBD2
CDR3aa: ASSLAGGGLQETQY

j_gene: TRBJ1-5
v_gene: TRBV15
d_gene: .
CDR3aa: ATGHSNNQPQH

j_gene: TRBJ2-1
v_gene: TRBV16
d_gene: TRBD2
CDR3aa: ASSQLTSGRAYNEQF

j_gene: TRBJ2-5
v_gene: TRBV15
d_gene: .
CDR3aa: ATSNVETQY